A selection of T cell receptor beta chains follows, all from one sample in a study of patients and donors after allogeneic stem cell transplantation. In TCRdb, the RT-PCR reads were re-called with MiXCR into one record per CDR3 protein. The table includes about a million distinct CDR3 sequences, roughly 18% detected once. Sequencing input: blood, either unsorted or a sorted T cell fraction (not recorded which). The receptors were gathered from a human donor who was either an allogeneic HSCT recipient or a stem cell or donor lymphocyte infusion donor (not recorded which). It is not recorded whose cells these are; they may come from a transplant donor. Each CDR3 is given with its conserved first and last residue. The D gene is left open where the match is weak. Part of the rows lack a size; the others show once, few, many or a class for expanded clones.

d_call | cdr3_length | clone_size | j_call | v_call | cdr3_aa | cdr3_nt
. | 14 | many | TRBJ2-6 | TRBV12-3/TRBV12-4 | CASRTYSGANVLTF | TGTGCCAGCAGGACTTACTCTGGGGCCAACGTCCTGACTTTC
. | 12 | few | TRBJ1-1 | TRBV29-1 | CSVVTGKAEAFF | TGCAGCGTTGTTACAGGGAAGGCTGAAGCTTTCTTT
. | 18 | . | TRBJ1-1 | TRBV25-1 | CASSGLRSHWNTNTEAFF | TGTGCCAGCAGTGGTTTAAGGTCACACTGGAATACAAACACTGAAGCTTTCTTT
TRBD1 | 13 | few | TRBJ2-7 | TRBV20-1 | CSARPTGGYEQYF | TGCAGTGCTAGGCCAACAGGGGGCTACGAGCAGTACTTC
. | 11 | . | TRBJ2-5 | TRBV20-1 | CSARLGQTQYF | TGCAGTGCGCGACTGGGGCAGACCCAGTACTTC
. | 19 | few | TRBJ1-3 | TRBV4-3 | CASSHTRSRTSSSGNTIYF | TGCGCCAGCAGCCATACGCGGTCCCGGACAAGTAGTTCTGGAAACACCATATATTTT
. | 14 | few | TRBJ2-7 | TRBV4-2 | CASSQALGAYEQYF | TGTGCCAGCAGCCAAGCGCTAGGAGCCTACGAGCAGTACTTC
. | 15 | . | TRBJ1-2 | TRBV11-3 | CASSLVSGSDYGYTF | TGTGCCAGCAGCTTAGTATCGGGGAGCGACTATGGCTACACCTTC
TRBD2 | 13 | . | TRBJ2-1 | TRBV20-1 | CSARLAGVGEQFF | TGCAGTGCCAGACTAGCGGGAGTCGGTGAGCAGTTCTTC
. | 16 | . | TRBJ1-1 | TRBV20-1 | CSARKLVRGANTEAFF | TGCAGTGCTAGAAAGCTGGTGCGGGGGGCAAACACTGAAGCTTTCTTT
. | 12 | many | TRBJ1-4 | TRBV12-3/TRBV12-4 | CASSSTGEKLFF | TGTGCCAGCAGTTCTACAGGAGAAAAACTGTTTTTT
. | 15 | . | TRBJ1-3 | TRBV16 | CASSPTGISGNTIYF | TGTGCCAGCAGCCCCACAGGGATCTCTGGAAACACCATATATTTT
. | 14 | few | TRBJ2-1 | TRBV5-6 | CASSLSGWPEEQFF | TGTGCCAGCAGCTTGTCTGGGTGGCCGGAAGAGCAGTTCTTC
. | 16 | few | TRBJ2-2 | TRBV7-6 | CASSSTPLHGLGELFF | TGTGCCAGCAGCTCAACCCCGCTGCACGGGCTCGGGGAGCTGTTTTTT
. | 15 | many | TRBJ2-3 | TRBV12-3/TRBV12-4 | CASSLIASPTDTQYF | TGTGCCAGCAGTTTAATAGCGTCCCCCACAGATACGCAGTATTTT
TRBD2 | 16 | . | TRBJ2-5 | TRBV5-5 | CASSPVIAGPQETQYF | TGTGCCAGCAGCCCCGTTATAGCGGGACCTCAAGAGACCCAGTACTTC
TRBD1 | 16 | . | TRBJ1-2 | TRBV5-5 | CASTSQSLSGGDGYTF | TGTGCCAGCACCAGTCAATCTCTCTCAGGGGGCGATGGCTACACCTTC
TRBD2 | 15 | once | TRBJ2-3 | TRBV11-1 | CASSLLAPGGDTQYF | TGTGCCAGCAGCCTACTAGCGCCCGGGGGAGATACGCAGTATTTT
. | 11 | few | TRBJ1-1 | TRBV7-9 | CASSFNAEAFF | TGTGCCAGCAGCTTCAATGCTGAAGCTTTCTTT
. | 16 | few | TRBJ2-1 | TRBV5-6 | CASSWPIRERSNEQFF | TGTGCCAGCAGCTGGCCCATTCGGGAGAGAAGCAATGAGCAGTTCTTC
TRBD1 | 17 | few | TRBJ2-1 | TRBV15 | CATSSVQRQGKGNEQFF | TGTGCCACCAGCAGTGTACAGAGACAGGGAAAAGGGAATGAGCAGTTCTTC